This TCR beta chain was observed in a study of blood T cell repertoires in COVID-19. Study-wide background: Donors in the United States, Italy and Spain gave samples during acute or convalescent COVID-19. The analysed material was cDNA or gDNA that came from T cells, B-cell-depleted T cells, or PBMCs.

Original analysis: Reference gene primer amplification gave estimated nucleated cell counts. Sequenced by immunoSEQ multiplex PCR; TCRdb stores in-frame clones only, minus some. That table furnishes V, J and clone size, whereas the DNA furnished D and trimming. The sample holds some 31,000 clones, 90% seen once. The V and J ends lost 5 bases and 0 bases, in that order; junction bases with no gene match: 6. Germline CDR1 SEHNR, CDR2 FQNEAQ (reference sequence). This CDR3 is built from 16 residues. This clone was counted a single time. The sample was peripheral blood. The chain recombines TRBV7-9 with TRBJ2-2; 7 bases line up with TRBD1. The TCR comes from a human donor in a cohort sampled during active COVID-19. The CDR3 loop reads CASSPGQVANTGELFF. As DNA, the CDR3 is TGTGCCAGCAGCCCTGGACAGGTCGCGAACACCGGGGAGCTGTTTTTT.